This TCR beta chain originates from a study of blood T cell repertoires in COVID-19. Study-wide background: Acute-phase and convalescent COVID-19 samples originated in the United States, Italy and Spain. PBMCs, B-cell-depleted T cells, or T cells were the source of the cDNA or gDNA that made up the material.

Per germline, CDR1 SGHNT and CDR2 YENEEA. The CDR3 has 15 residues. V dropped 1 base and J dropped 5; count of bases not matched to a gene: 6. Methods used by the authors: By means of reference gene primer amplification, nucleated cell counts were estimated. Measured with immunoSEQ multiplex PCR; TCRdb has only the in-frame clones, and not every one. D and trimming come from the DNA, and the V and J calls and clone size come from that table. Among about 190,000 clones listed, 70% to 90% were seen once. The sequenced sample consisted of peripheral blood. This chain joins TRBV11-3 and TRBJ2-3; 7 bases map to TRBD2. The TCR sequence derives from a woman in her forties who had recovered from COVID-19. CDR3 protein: CASSLGLAAGDTQYF. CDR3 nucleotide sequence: TGTGCCAGCAGCTTAGGACTAGCAGCTGGAGATACGCAGTATTTT.